Listed below are T cell receptor beta chains from one sample, sequenced in a study of blood T cell repertoires in COVID-19. Sequencing was performed with immunoSEQ multiplex PCR; in TCRdb, only in-frame clones are kept and a portion is missing. The sample records fewer than 350,000 clones, around 90% being singletons. Source material: PBMCs or T cells enriched from blood (not recorded which). These receptors originate from a woman younger than 45 with acute COVID-19. Both conserved end residues are part of each CDR3. A D gene is named only where the DNA matches it firmly. Some rows mark clone size as missing; the rest say once, few, many or name a class of expanded clone.

j_call | v_call | clone_size | d_call | cdr3_nt | cdr3_aa
TRBJ1-4 | TRBV28 | NA | NA | TGTGCCAGCAGTTCAGAACCAGGGTCCCATGAAAAACTGTTTTTT | CASSSEPGSHEKLFF
TRBJ1-4 | TRBV7-2 | NA | TRBD1 | TGTGCCAGCAGCTTTACCGGGACAGGGAGTGAAAAACTGTTTTTT | CASSFTGTGSEKLFF
TRBJ2-7 | TRBV7-3 | NA | NA | TGTGCCAGCAGCTTAATGCCTAGCGACTCCTACGAGCAGTACTTC | CASSLMPSDSYEQYF
TRBJ1-6 | TRBV5-5 | NA | NA | TGTGCCAGCAGCTTGGACCCAGGAGGTAATTCACCCCTCCACTTT | CASSLDPGGNSPLHF
TRBJ2-1 | TRBV29-1 | NA | NA | TGCAGCGTTGGAATCCTAGGGGTTGAGCAGTTCTTC | CSVGILGVEQFF
TRBJ2-3 | TRBV2 | NA | NA | TGTGCCAGCAGTGAAGCGCGGGCGAGCACAGATACGCAGTATTTT | CASSEARASTDTQYF
TRBJ1-5 | TRBV18 | NA | NA | TGTGCCAGCTCAGGAACAGGGAACAATCAGCCCCAGCATTTT | CASSGTGNNQPQHF
TRBJ1-2 | TRBV9 | NA | TRBD1 | TGTGCCAGCAGCGCTGTAGAGGGGACAGGGTTGCATGGCTACACCTTC | CASSAVEGTGLHGYTF
TRBJ1-5 | TRBV15 | NA | NA | TGTGCCACCAGCAGAGATCAGGACAATCAGCCCCAGCATTTT | CATSRDQDNQPQHF
TRBJ1-4 | TRBV3-1/TRBV3-2 | NA | TRBD1 | TGTGCCAGCAGCCTACAACAGGGGGTCGGGGAAAAACTGTTTTTT | CASSLQQGVGEKLFF
TRBJ1-4 | TRBV6-5 | NA | TRBD1 | TGTGCCAGCGGGACAGGGGGCAGCATGGGAAAACTGTTTTTT | CASGTGGSMGKLFF
TRBJ2-1 | TRBV28 | NA | TRBD2 | TGTGCCAGCAGTGCCGGACTAGCGGAGAGCTCCTACAATGAGCAGTTCTTC | CASSAGLAESSYNEQFF
TRBJ2-1 | TRBV19 | NA | TRBD2 | TGTGCCAGTAGTCCCGGGACTAGCGGGAATGAGCAGTTCTTC | CASSPGTSGNEQFF
TRBJ2-1 | TRBV21-1 | NA | NA | TGTGCCAGCAGCAAAGTTTTCCGAGGTGAGCAGTTCTTC | CASSKVFRGEQFF
TRBJ1-1 | TRBV28 | NA | NA | TGTGCCAGCAGTAACAGGGAAAGCGCTGAAGCTTTCTTT | CASSNRESAEAFF
TRBJ2-1 | TRBV7-2 | NA | TRBD2 | TGTGCCAGCAGCTGGGGACTAGCGGAAGAGCAGTTCTTC | CASSWGLAEEQFF
TRBJ2-3 | TRBV5-1 | NA | NA | TGCGCCAGCAGCTTGGGAGGGAGCGGGAGCACAGATACGCAGTATTTT | CASSLGGSGSTDTQYF
TRBJ1-2 | TRBV19 | NA | NA | TGTGCCAGTAGTACGCGGACAGATCCTTATGGCTACACCTTC | CASSTRTDPYGYTF
TRBJ2-3 | TRBV5-1 | NA | TRBD2 | TGCGCCAGCAGCCGGACTAGCGGGAGTGCAGATACGCAGTATTTT | CASSRTSGSADTQYF
TRBJ2-3 | TRBV3-1/TRBV3-2 | NA | NA | TGTGCCAGCAGCCAAGAGAGGGATACGCAGTATTTT | CASSQERDTQYF
TRBJ1-3 | TRBV3-1/TRBV3-2 | NA | NA | TGTGCCAGCAGCCAAGTGAGTGGAAACACCATATATTTT | CASSQVSGNTIYF
TRBJ1-1 | TRBV24-1 | NA | TRBD1 | TGTGCCACCAGTGAAGGACAGGGCGGCGTGGCTTTCTTT | CATSEGQGGVAFF
TRBJ2-3 | TRBV9 | NA | TRBD2 | TGTGCCAGCAGCGTAGAACTAGCGGGAGCAGGAAATACGCAGTATTTT | CASSVELAGAGNTQYF
TRBJ2-7 | TRBV11-3 | once | TRBD1 | TGTGCCAGCAGTCAGGGGGCGGGCGAGCAGTACTTC | CASSQGAGEQYF
TRBJ2-1 | TRBV30 | NA | TRBD2 | TGTGCCTGGAGCGCGGACCCCGGGACTAGTTTCGAGCAGTTCTTC | CAWSADPGTSFEQFF
TRBJ2-1 | TRBV20-1 | NA | NA | TGCAGTCCCAGCGGCAATGAGCAGTTCTTC | CSPSGNEQFF
TRBJ1-1 | TRBV14 | NA | NA | TGTGCCAGCAGCGAGACGGGGGGGGACACTGAAGCTTTCTTT | CASSETGGDTEAFF
TRBJ1-1 | TRBV21-1 | NA | NA | TGTGCCAGCAGCAAAGGGCAGGGGAGGGTCGACACTGAAGCTTTCTTT | CASSKGQGRVDTEAFF
TRBJ2-7 | TRBV19 | NA | NA | TGTGCCAGTAGTATAGTTGTCGGGACAACTAGATCCTACGAGCAGTACTTC | CASSIVVGTTRSYEQYF
TRBJ1-1 | TRBV7-8 | NA | NA | TGTGCCAGCAGCTTAGTTGGGGCCGAGAACACTGAAGCTTTCTTT | CASSLVGAENTEAFF
TRBJ1-1 | TRBV12-5 | NA | NA | TGTGCTAGTGGCACAGGAGTAGGGAACACTGAAGCTTTCTTT | CASGTGVGNTEAFF
TRBJ1-1 | TRBV6-5 | NA | NA | TGTGCCAGCAGCTTTGCAGGGGTAAGGAACACTGAAGCTTTCTTT | CASSFAGVRNTEAFF
TRBJ1-2 | TRBV4-3 | NA | NA | TGCGCCAGCAGCCAAGATAGAAACAGGGAAGACGATGGCTACACCTTC | CASSQDRNREDDGYTF
TRBJ2-7 | TRBV7-6 | NA | NA | TGTGCCAGCAGCTTAGGAGCTCTCTACGAGCAGTACTTC | CASSLGALYEQYF
TRBJ1-2 | TRBV7-9 | NA | TRBD1 | TGTGCCAGCAGCTTAGCAGGGGGCGCAAATGGCTACACCTTC | CASSLAGGANGYTF
TRBJ2-7 | TRBV2 | NA | NA | TGTGCCAGCGAGGTTCGGGAAGGCGGCGAGCAGTACTTC | CASEVREGGEQYF
TRBJ2-3 | TRBV21-1 | NA | NA | TGTGCCAGCAGCTCAAGGGACAGGGGAGGCACAGATACGCAGTATTTT | CASSSRDRGGTDTQYF
TRBJ1-6 | TRBV25-1 | once | NA | TGTGCCAGCAGTGAATATAACTTCAGCAGGGGTTCCTCACCCCTCCACTTT | CASSEYNFSRGSSPLHF
TRBJ1-2 | TRBV4-3 | NA | NA | TGCGCCAGCAGCCAAGATCTAACAGGTGTTAACTATGGCTACACCTTC | CASSQDLTGVNYGYTF
TRBJ2-3 | TRBV4-3 | once | NA | TGCGCCAGCAGCCAAGGGGCCTCCCCCCCAACAGATACGCAGTATTTT | CASSQGASPPTDTQYF
TRBJ2-1 | TRBV7-9 | NA | TRBD2 | TGTGCCACCGTGGGGAGCGGGACTGGAAACTTGTACAATGAGCAGTTCTTC | CATVGSGTGNLYNEQFF
TRBJ2-1 | TRBV14 | NA | TRBD2 | TGTGCCAGCAGCCAAGATCTGGCTAGCGGGAGTAATGAGCAGTTCTTC | CASSQDLASGSNEQFF
TRBJ2-7 | TRBV9 | once | TRBD2 | TGTGCCAGCAGCCCTACTAGCGGGTACTACGAGCAGTACTTC | CASSPTSGYYEQYF
TRBJ2-1 | TRBV11-2 | NA | NA | TGTGCCAGCAGCTTTGCCCAGGTACGGAATGAGCAGTTCTTC | CASSFAQVRNEQFF
TRBJ2-7 | TRBV19 | NA | NA | TGTGCCAGTAGTTCCCCAGGGGAATACGAGCAGTACTTC | CASSSPGEYEQYF
TRBJ2-5 | TRBV5-1 | NA | TRBD2 | TGCGCCAGCAGCTTACTAGCGGGGCAAGAGACCCAGTACTTC | CASSLLAGQETQYF
TRBJ2-7 | TRBV4-3 | NA | TRBD2 | TGCGCCAGCAGCCAATACGGTTCGAACCGGGGACTAGCAGAACACTACGAGCAGTACTTC | CASSQYGSNRGLAEHYEQYF
TRBJ2-5 | TRBV14 | NA | TRBD2 | TGTGCCAGCAGCCAAGATGAACTAGCGAGGTACCAAGAGACCCAGTACTTC | CASSQDELARYQETQYF
TRBJ2-3 | TRBV7-3 | once | TRBD2 | TGTGCCAGCAGCCGGGAGGGCGCAGGGGGCACAGATACGCAGTATTTT | CASSREGAGGTDTQYF
TRBJ1-1 | TRBV7-6 | NA | NA | TGTGCCAGCAGCTTTGAGGGCCCGAACACTGAAGCTTTCTTT | CASSFEGPNTEAFF
TRBJ2-2 | TRBV30 | few | NA | TGTGCCTGGAGGACACTCTACACCGGGGAGCTGTTTTTT | CAWRTLYTGELFF